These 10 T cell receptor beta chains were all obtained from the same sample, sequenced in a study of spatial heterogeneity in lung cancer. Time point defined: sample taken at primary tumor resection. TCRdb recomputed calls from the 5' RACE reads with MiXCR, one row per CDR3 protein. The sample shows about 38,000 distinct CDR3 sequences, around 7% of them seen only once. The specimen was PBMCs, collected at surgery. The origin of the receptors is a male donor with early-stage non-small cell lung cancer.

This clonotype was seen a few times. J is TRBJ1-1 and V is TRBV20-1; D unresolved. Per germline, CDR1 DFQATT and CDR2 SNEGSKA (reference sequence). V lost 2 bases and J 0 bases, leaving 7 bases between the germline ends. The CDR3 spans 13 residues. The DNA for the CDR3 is TGCAGTGCTAGATCAGACATGAACACTGAAGCTTTCTTT. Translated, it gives CSARSDMNTEAFF.

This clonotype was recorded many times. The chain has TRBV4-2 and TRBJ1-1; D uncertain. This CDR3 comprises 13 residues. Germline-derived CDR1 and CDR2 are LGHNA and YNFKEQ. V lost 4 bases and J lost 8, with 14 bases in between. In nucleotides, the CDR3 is TGTGCCAGCAGCCGGGCGGCCGGACTCGAAGCTTTCTTT. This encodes CASSRAAGLEAFF.

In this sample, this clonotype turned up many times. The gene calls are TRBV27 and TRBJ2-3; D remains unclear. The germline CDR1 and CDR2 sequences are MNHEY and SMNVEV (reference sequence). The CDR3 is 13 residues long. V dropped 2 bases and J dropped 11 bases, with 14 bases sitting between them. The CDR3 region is CASSLRPHRVQYF. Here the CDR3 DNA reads TGTGCCAGCAGTTTAAGGCCCCACCGGGTGCAGTATTTT.

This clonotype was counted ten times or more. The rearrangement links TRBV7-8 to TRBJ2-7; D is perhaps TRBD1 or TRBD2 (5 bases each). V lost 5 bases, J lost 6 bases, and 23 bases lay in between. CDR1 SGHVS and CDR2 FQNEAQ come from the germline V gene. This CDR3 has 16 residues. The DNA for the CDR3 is TGTGCCAGCAGCGCATACCGGGACCCCGCCTTCGGCGAGCAGTACGTC. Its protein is CASSAYRDPAFGEQYV.

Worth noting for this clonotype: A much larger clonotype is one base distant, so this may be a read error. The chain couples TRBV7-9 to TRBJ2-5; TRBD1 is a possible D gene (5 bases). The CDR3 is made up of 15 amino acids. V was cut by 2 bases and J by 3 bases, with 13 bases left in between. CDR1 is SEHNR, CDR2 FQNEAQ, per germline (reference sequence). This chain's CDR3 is CASSLQGVLKETQYF. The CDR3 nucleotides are TGTGCCAGCAGCTTACAGGGCGTGTTGAAAGAGACCCAGTACTTC. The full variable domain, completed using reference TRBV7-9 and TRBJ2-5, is DTGVSQNPRHKITKRGQNVTFRCDPISEHNRLYWYRQTLGQGPEFLTYFQNEAQLEKSRLLSDRFSAERPKGSFSTLEIQRTEQGDSAMYLCASSLQGVLKETQYFGPGTRLLVL.

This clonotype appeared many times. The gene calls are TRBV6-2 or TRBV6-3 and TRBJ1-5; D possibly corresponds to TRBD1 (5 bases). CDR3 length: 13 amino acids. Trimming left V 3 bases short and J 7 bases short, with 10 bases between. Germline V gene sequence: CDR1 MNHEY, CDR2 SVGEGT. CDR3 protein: CASSYTGGQPQHF. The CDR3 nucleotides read TGTGCCAGCAGTTATACTGGGGGGCAGCCCCAGCATTTT.

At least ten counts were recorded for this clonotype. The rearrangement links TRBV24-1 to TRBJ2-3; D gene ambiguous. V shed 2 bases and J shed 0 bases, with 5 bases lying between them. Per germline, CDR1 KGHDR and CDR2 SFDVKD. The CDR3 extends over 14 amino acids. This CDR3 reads CATSDSASTDTQYF. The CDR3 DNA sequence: TGTGCCACCAGTGATTCCGCTAGCACAGATACGCAGTATTTT.

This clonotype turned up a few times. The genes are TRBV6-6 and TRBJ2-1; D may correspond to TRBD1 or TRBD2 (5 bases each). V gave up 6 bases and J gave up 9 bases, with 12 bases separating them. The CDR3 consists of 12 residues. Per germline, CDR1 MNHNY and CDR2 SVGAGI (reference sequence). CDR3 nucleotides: TGTGCCAGCAGCCCACTTGGGACTGAGCAGTTCTTC. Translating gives CASSPLGTEQFF.

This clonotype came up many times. The DNA of the CDR3 is TGTGCCAGCACCTCGGGACTAGCGGGCCCCTACGAGCAGTACGTC. This sequence encodes CASTSGLAGPYEQYV. This chain links TRBV6-2 or TRBV6-3 with TRBJ2-7; 12 positions match TRBD2. Looked up from germline, CDR1 is MNHEY and CDR2 is SVGEGT. The J segment lost 2 bases and the V segment lost 7 bases, leaving 6 bases of the junction unmatched. CDR3 size: 15 residues.

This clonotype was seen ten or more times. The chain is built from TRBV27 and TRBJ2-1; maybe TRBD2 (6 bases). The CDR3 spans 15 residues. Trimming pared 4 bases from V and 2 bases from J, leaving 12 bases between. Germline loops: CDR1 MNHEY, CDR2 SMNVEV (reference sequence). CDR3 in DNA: TGTGCCAGCAGTTCCAAGGGACTGGCCTACAATGAGCAGTTCTTC. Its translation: CASSSKGLAYNEQFF.